This paragraph covers one TCR beta chain sequence. Its antigen is currently unknown. The data are from a study of cytomegalovirus exposure and HLA in healthy donors. General study findings and limits: In vitro testing confirmed three CMV-associated chains as specific for CMV antigens. A missense variant in DCLRE1C was later tied to TCR beta V- and J-gene trimming. Most TCR sequences proved rare, with some public TCRs found in many donors. Accurate prediction of most subjects' HLA-A and HLA-B alleles from TCR beta sequences was reported.

The PCR contained 60 Vbeta and 13 Jbeta primers. Profiled with immunoSEQ multiplex PCR; TCRdb holds only in-frame clones, not every one. The data show 150,000 to 200,000 clones, approximately 70% seen once. V lost 3 bases and J lost 5, with 21 bases in between. Germline lookup yields CDR1 SGDLS and CDR2 YYNGEE. The CDR3 has 17 amino acids. Specimen: PBMCs. The TCR comes from a middle-aged man in good health and CMV-seropositive. The gene calls are TRBV9 and TRBJ2-1; no definite D call. The CDR3 here is CASSGLDLDPSHNEQFF. DNA for the CDR3: TGTGCCAGCAGCGGGCTCGACTTGGATCCTTCCCACAATGAGCAGTTCTTC.